This is a list of T cell receptor beta chains from one sample in a study of cytomegalovirus exposure and HLA in healthy donors. Profiling relied on immunoSEQ multiplex PCR, and the TCRdb table lists in-frame clones only, not all of them. The sample consists of about 110,000 clones, under 97% of them appearing once. The sample consisted of PBMCs. These receptors came from a woman aged 18-35 years in good health and CMV-seronegative. Both conserved end residues are part of each CDR3. The order of the fields is CDR3 protein, J gene, V gene.

CDR3: CASSQDLIGAGGSTDTQYF
J: TRBJ2-3
V: TRBV4-2

CDR3: CATSPGSGVYEQYF
J: TRBJ2-7
V: TRBV15

CDR3: CASSESRTGRVNQPQHF
J: TRBJ1-5
V: TRBV10-2

CDR3: CASSVSLGTDNEQFF
J: TRBJ2-1
V: TRBV9

CDR3: CASSATVSNEKLFF
J: TRBJ1-4
V: TRBV11-1

CDR3: CASSPGTPNTDTQYF
J: TRBJ2-3
V: TRBV14

CDR3: CASSYRGGGAVETQYF
J: TRBJ2-5
V: TRBV6-5

CDR3: CASSLGLGRGGTGELFF
J: TRBJ2-2
V: TRBV11-2

CDR3: CAWSPGGTEAFF
J: TRBJ1-1
V: TRBV30

CDR3: CASSLSRGNEQFF
J: TRBJ2-1
V: TRBV7-2

CDR3: CASSQVEGLDTDTQYF
J: TRBJ2-3
V: TRBV4-1

CDR3: CASTIGQGGNYGYTF
J: TRBJ1-2
V: TRBV9

CDR3: CASSPGLGGGSSGSYNEQFF
J: TRBJ2-1
V: TRBV18

CDR3: CASSLQTGGYGYTF
J: TRBJ1-2
V: TRBV11-2

CDR3: CASSLSVNYGYTF
J: TRBJ1-2
V: TRBV7-9

CDR3: CASSHKRGGPQETQYF
J: TRBJ2-5
V: TRBV7-6

CDR3: CASSLTGLDRDSDTQYF
J: TRBJ2-3
V: TRBV5-1

CDR3: CASKLQGTANYGYTF
J: TRBJ1-2
V: TRBV19

CDR3: CATLDLMGNQPQHF
J: TRBJ1-5
V: TRBV19

CDR3: CASTLGQDRETQYF
J: TRBJ2-5
V: TRBV28